The 9 T cell receptor beta chains in this list originate from one sample, sequenced in a study of T cell changes during pregnancy in multiple sclerosis. Repertoires were generated with immunoSEQ multiplex PCR, while TCRdb's copy carries only in-frame clones and drops some. The data show tens of thousands of clones, about 94% seen once. Sequences were derived from CD8+ T cells from peripheral blood mononuclear cells, sampled in the second trimester of pregnancy. The receptor source for this set is a female donor with multiple sclerosis, enrolled in a pregnancy study.

This chain joins TRBV9 and TRBJ1-3; maybe TRBD1 (6 bases). The CDR3 sequence is 17 residues long. Looked up from germline, CDR1 is SGDLS and CDR2 is YYNGEE. Trimming removed 0 bases at V and 0 bases at J, with 13 bases between. In DNA, the CDR3 is TGTGCCAGCAGCGTAGGGGGACACACGAGCTCTGGAAACACCATATATTTT. The encoded protein is CASSVGGHTSSGNTIYF.

V and J are TRBV27 and TRBJ1-4; no clear D gene. This CDR3 comprises 16 residues. V was pared by 1 base and J by 0 bases, with 9 bases between. The V gene's germline CDR1 is MNHEY and CDR2 SMNVEV (reference sequence). CDR3 sequence (DNA): TGTGCCAGCAGTTTATGGGCGGGTTCAACTAATGAAAAACTGTTTTTT. This gives the protein CASSLWAGSTNEKLFF.

The chain is built from TRBV4-1 and TRBJ2-3; 10 nucleotides agree with TRBD2. Trimming at V came to 0 bases and at J to 2 bases, leaving 5 bases not matched to a gene. This CDR3 is 17 amino acids long. Per the germline V gene, CDR1 is MGHRA and CDR2 is YSYEKL. The DNA of the CDR3 is TGCGCCAGCAGCCAAGATAAGCGGGAGGGCCTCACAGATACGCAGTATTTT. Protein sequence: CASSQDKREGLTDTQYF.

The gene calls are TRBV7-2 and TRBJ2-2; D call uncertain. The V and J ends lost 3 bases and 4 bases respectively, with 9 bases between them. Germline V gene sequence: CDR1 SGHTA, CDR2 FQGNSA. The CDR3 is 14 amino acids. The CDR3 region is CASSFSDITGELFF. Here the CDR3 DNA reads TGTGCCAGCAGCTTCTCAGACATCACCGGGGAGCTGTTTTTT.

The chain is built from TRBV4-1 and TRBJ1-2; maybe TRBD1 (5 bases). Between the trimmed V and J ends, which lost 3 bases and 4 bases, there was a span of 12 bases. Germline CDR1 is MGHRA and CDR2 is YSYEKL. The CDR3 loop spans 14 amino acids. CDR3 coding DNA: TGCGCCAGCAGCCATGAGGCAGGGATCTATGGCTACACCTTC. Its protein is CASSHEAGIYGYTF.

The V call is TRBV29-1, the J call TRBJ1-2, with D unclear. The CDR3 loop spans 10 amino acids. Trimming removed 7 bases at V and 6 bases at J, with 9 bases between. Germline CDR1 and CDR2: SQVTM and ANQGSEA. DNA for the CDR3: TGCAGCGGAGGGTTCCATGGCTACACCTTC. It translates to CSGGFHGYTF. The whole variable domain, filled in from reference TRBV29-1 and TRBJ1-2, reads SAVISQKPSRDICQRGTSLTIQCQVDSQVTMMFWYRQQPGQSLTLIATANQGSEATYESGFVIDKFPISRPNLTFSTLTVSNMSPEDSSIYLCSGGFHGYTFGSGTRLTVV.

This chain joins TRBV7-9 and TRBJ2-1, with TRBD2 identical over 12 bases. This CDR3 region has 16 residues. The germline V gene encodes CDR1 SEHNR and CDR2 FQNEAQ (reference sequence). V lost 5 bases and J lost 9; bases outside the gene matches: 11. The CDR3 reads CASSTPSGRALGEQFF. The DNA of the CDR3 is TGTGCCAGCAGCACTCCTAGCGGGAGGGCCTTGGGTGAGCAGTTCTTC.

This clone has a handful of counts. The gene calls are TRBV7-9 and TRBJ1-1; D possibly corresponds to TRBD1 (5 bases). This CDR3 has 13 amino acids. The germline V gene has CDR1 SEHNR and CDR2 FQNEAQ (reference sequence). Deletions cut 4 bases from V and 3 bases from J, with 9 bases between. The CDR3: CASSWGGDTEAFF. CDR3 in DNA: TGTGCCAGCAGCTGGGGCGGAGACACTGAAGCTTTCTTT. The full variable domain, its missing parts supplied by reference TRBV7-9 and TRBJ1-1, is DTGVSQNPRHKITKRGQNVTFRCDPISEHNRLYWYRQTLGQGPEFLTYFQNEAQLEKSRLLSDRFSAERPKGSFSTLEIQRTEQGDSAMYLCASSWGGDTEAFFGQGTRLTVV.

The J gene is TRBJ1-5, the V gene TRBV30; 12 bases agree with TRBD1. The trim removed 1 base at V and 6 bases at J, leaving 1 base unmatched. CDR1 is GTSNPN and CDR2 is SVGIG in the germline V gene (reference sequence). The CDR3 length is 14 residues. DNA for the CDR3: TGTGCCTGGAGTGAGGGACAGGGGGCTCAGCCCCAGCATTTT. Translated: CAWSEGQGAQPQHF.